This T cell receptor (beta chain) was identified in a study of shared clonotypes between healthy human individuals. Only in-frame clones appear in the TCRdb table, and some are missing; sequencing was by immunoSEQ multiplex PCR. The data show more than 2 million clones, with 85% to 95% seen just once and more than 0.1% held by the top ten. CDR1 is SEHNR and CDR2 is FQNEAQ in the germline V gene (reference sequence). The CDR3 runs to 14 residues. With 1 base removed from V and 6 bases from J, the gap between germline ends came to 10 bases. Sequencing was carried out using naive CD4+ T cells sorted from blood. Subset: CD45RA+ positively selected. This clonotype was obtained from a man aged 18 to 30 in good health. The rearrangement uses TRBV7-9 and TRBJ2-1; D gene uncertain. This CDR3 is CASSLEGLSNEQFF. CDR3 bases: TGTGCCAGCAGCTTAGAAGGTCTATCCAATGAGCAGTTCTTC.